Listed below are T cell receptor beta chains from one sample, sequenced in a study of T cell responses to AZD1222 COVID-19 vaccine. The method was immunoSEQ multiplex PCR; TCRdb's version includes in-frame clones alone and lacks a portion of them. The top ten clones hold about 10% of a sample with around 110,000 clones, about 91% of them seen once. The input for sequencing was peripheral blood, taken on day 0 of AZD1222 vaccination. The receptor set was obtained from an adult in good health. CDR3s include the opening cysteine and the closing phenylalanine or tryptophan. Each record gives: D gene, clone size, V gene, J gene, CDR3 protein, CDR3 DNA. A D gene is named only where the DNA matches it firmly. Size values are once, few and many counts, or a class for expanded clones, and some rows have none.

>.|.|TRBV7-2|TRBJ2-1
CASSKDAGASYNEQFF
TGTGCCAGCAGCAAGGACGCGGGGGCCTCCTACAATGAGCAGTTCTTC
>TRBD1|.|TRBV5-8|TRBJ1-1
CASSLGTGMNTEAFF
TGTGCCAGCAGCTTGGGGACAGGGATGAACACTGAAGCTTTCTTT
>.|.|TRBV6-2/TRBV6-3|TRBJ2-5
CASSYFGVAQETQYF
TGTGCCAGCAGTTACTTCGGAGTCGCCCAAGAGACCCAGTACTTC
>.|.|TRBV27|TRBJ2-2
CASSLWAYTGTTGELFF
TGTGCCAGCAGTTTATGGGCCTATACAGGGACCACCGGGGAGCTGTTTTTT
>TRBD1|.|TRBV18|TRBJ2-7
CASSPPRTGSSYEQYF
TGTGCCAGCTCACCACCGCGGACAGGGAGCTCCTACGAGCAGTACTTC
>.|medium-sized|TRBV6-5|TRBJ2-7
CASHRSSYEQYF
TGTGCCAGTCATCGTAGCTCCTACGAGCAGTACTTC
>.|.|TRBV7-9|TRBJ1-3
CASSLMGAGNTIYF
TGTGCCAGCAGCTTGATGGGGGCTGGAAACACCATATATTTT
>.|.|TRBV18|TRBJ1-1
CASSPPGVRNTEAFF
TGTGCCAGCTCACCACCGGGAGTCAGGAACACTGAAGCTTTCTTT
>.|.|TRBV6-4|TRBJ2-1
CASSEMGWYNEQFF
TGTGCCAGCAGTGAAATGGGGTGGTACAATGAGCAGTTCTTC
>.|.|TRBV9|TRBJ1-2
CASSALTDYGYTF
TGTGCCAGCAGCGCCCTGACAGACTATGGCTACACCTTC
>.|once|TRBV7-9|TRBJ2-2
CASDLEVLPTGELFF
TGTGCCAGCGATTTAGAGGTTCTTCCCACCGGGGAGCTGTTTTTT
>TRBD2|.|TRBV7-2|TRBJ2-3
CASSPRGLAGGRYTQYF
TGTGCCAGCAGCCCCCGGGGACTAGCGGGGGGGCGATATACGCAGTATTTT
>.|once|TRBV6-5|TRBJ1-1
CASRKIQGSEAFF
TGTGCCAGCAGAAAGATTCAGGGGTCTGAAGCTTTCTTT
>.|.|TRBV5-4|TRBJ2-5
CASSRRDMGETQYF
TGTGCCAGCAGCAGGAGGGACATGGGGGAGACCCAGTACTTC
>TRBD2|.|TRBV19|TRBJ2-7
CASSIGLAGSSYEQYF
TGTGCCAGTAGTATCGGGCTAGCGGGGAGCTCCTACGAGCAGTACTTC
>.|.|TRBV7-2|TRBJ1-1
CASSLEGADTEAFF
TGTGCCAGCAGCTTAGAAGGGGCGGACACTGAAGCTTTCTTT
>.|.|TRBV28|TRBJ1-5
CASSLGGRNQPQHF
TGTGCCAGCAGTTTGGGTGGCCGCAATCAGCCCCAGCATTTT
>TRBD2|.|TRBV7-2|TRBJ2-5
CASSPRGGFPGGETQYF
TGTGCCAGCAGCCCTAGGGGTGGCTTTCCGGGGGGAGAGACCCAGTACTTC
>.|.|TRBV5-1|TRBJ1-3
CASSPQGRGNTIYF
TGCGCCAGCAGCCCCCAGGGACGGGGAAACACCATATATTTT
>.|.|TRBV28|TRBJ2-7
CASSFGTYEQYF
TGTGCCAGCAGCTTCGGGACCTACGAGCAGTACTTC
>.|few|TRBV7-2|TRBJ1-1
CASSLEGWGTEAFF
TGTGCCAGCAGCTTGGAGGGGTGGGGCACTGAAGCTTTCTTT
>TRBD2|.|TRBV5-6|TRBJ2-2
CASGSGGLRDTGELFF
TGTGCCAGCGGTAGCGGGGGGCTACGGGACACCGGGGAGCTGTTTTTT
>TRBD2|once|TRBV5-1|TRBJ2-7
CASRPSGGGSYEQYF
TGCGCCAGCAGACCCAGCGGGGGGGGCTCCTACGAGCAGTACTTC
>.|.|TRBV7-3|TRBJ2-3
CASSRQGSGTDTQYF
TGTGCCAGCTCGAGGCAGGGGTCAGGCACAGATACGCAGTATTTT
>.|.|TRBV5-1|TRBJ1-1
CASSLSGMNTEAFF
TGCGCCAGCAGCTTGTCCGGAATGAACACTGAAGCTTTCTTT
>.|.|TRBV9|TRBJ1-2
CASGDYGYTF
TGTGCCAGCGGTGACTATGGCTACACCTTC
>TRBD1|.|TRBV6-5|TRBJ1-5
CASSPLTGNNQPQHF
TGTGCCAGCAGTCCGCTGACAGGGAACAATCAGCCCCAGCATTTT
>.|once|TRBV7-9|TRBJ2-3
CASRQLDGGDTQYF
TGTGCCAGCAGACAGCTGGACGGAGGAGATACGCAGTATTTT
>TRBD2|.|TRBV4-2|TRBJ2-4
CASSQEKRRGLPYQNIQYF
TGTGCCAGCAGCCAAGAGAAGCGGAGGGGACTACCATATCAAAACATTCAGTACTTC
>.|.|TRBV19|TRBJ2-7
CASRSQGGTYEQYF
TGTGCCAGTAGATCGCAGGGGGGAACCTACGAGCAGTACTTC
>.|few|TRBV6-2/TRBV6-3|TRBJ1-5
CASSYSGAAQPQHF
TGTGCCAGCAGTTACTCAGGGGCGGCTCAGCCCCAGCATTTT
>.|.|TRBV28|TRBJ1-1
CASSLGAGGANEAFF
TGTGCCAGCAGTTTAGGGGCCGGTGGGGCTAATGAAGCTTTCTTT
>TRBD1|.|TRBV18|TRBJ2-7
CASSLRQGAGEQYF
TGTGCCAGCTCACTTAGACAGGGGGCCGGCGAGCAGTACTTC
>TRBD1|.|TRBV27|TRBJ2-3
CASTLAGGIVTDTQYF
TGTGCCAGCACCCTCGCAGGGGGCATCGTGACAGATACGCAGTATTTT
>TRBD2|few|TRBV2|TRBJ2-3
CASPAGAGGTDTQYF
TGTGCCAGCCCGGCGGGAGCGGGGGGGACAGATACGCAGTATTTT
>.|.|TRBV15|TRBJ1-1
CATSRDLRGSDSAEAFF
TGTGCCACCAGCAGAGATCTAAGGGGGAGTGATTCGGCTGAAGCTTTCTTT
>TRBD1|.|TRBV7-2|TRBJ1-2
CASSHQQGANPYGYTF
TGTGCCAGCAGCCACCAACAGGGGGCGAATCCCTATGGCTACACCTTC
>.|.|TRBV30|TRBJ1-5
CAWSAHLDQPQHF
TGTGCCTGGAGTGCACACCTAGATCAGCCCCAGCATTTT
>.|.|TRBV7-2|TRBJ2-7
CASSPPRDYEQYF
TGTGCCAGCAGCCCGCCAAGAGACTACGAGCAGTACTTC
>.|once|TRBV7-6|TRBJ1-5
CASTPNPRFGGQPQHF
TGTGCCAGCACCCCGAACCCCAGGTTCGGAGGTCAGCCCCAGCATTTT
>TRBD2|few|TRBV7-6|TRBJ2-1
CASSLVVTSGTNEQFF
TGTGCCAGCAGCTTAGTGGTTACTAGCGGGACCAATGAGCAGTTCTTC
>.|.|TRBV28|TRBJ2-1
CAGQRDFYNEQFF
TGTGCCGGCCAACGGGACTTCTACAATGAGCAGTTCTTC
>TRBD1|.|TRBV10-3|TRBJ1-4
CAIRQGAGGEKLFF
TGTGCCATCAGACAGGGGGCCGGGGGTGAAAAACTGTTTTTT
>.|once|TRBV7-3|TRBJ1-6
CASSLTPGLSSPLHF
TGTGCCAGCAGCTTAACCCCAGGGTTAAGTTCACCCCTCCACTTT
>.|.|TRBV11-3|TRBJ2-1
CASSLEGGVDEQFF
TGTGCCAGCAGCTTAGAAGGGGGGGTCGATGAGCAGTTCTTC
>.|.|TRBV7-3|TRBJ2-1
CASSPPGLGGYNEQFF
TGTGCCAGCAGCCCCCCAGGACTAGGGGGATACAATGAGCAGTTCTTC
>TRBD1|.|TRBV10-2|TRBJ1-4
CASRGPGQGDEKLFF
TGCGCCAGCAGGGGACCGGGACAGGGGGATGAAAAACTGTTTTTT
>.|.|TRBV15|TRBJ2-7
CATSRTKGYEQYF
TGTGCCACCAGCAGAACCAAAGGCTACGAGCAGTACTTC
>TRBD1|once|TRBV7-9|TRBJ1-2
CASSPTGGVNYGYTF
TGTGCCAGCAGCCCGACAGGGGGGGTGAACTATGGCTACACCTTC
>.|.|TRBV12-5|TRBJ2-7
CASGLYQYEQYF
TGTGCTAGTGGTTTGTATCAGTACGAGCAGTACTTC
>TRBD2|.|TRBV5-1|TRBJ2-7
CASSLGTSGSGSYEQYF
TGCGCCAGCAGCTTGGGGACTAGCGGGAGCGGCTCCTACGAGCAGTACTTC
>.|.|TRBV7-9|TRBJ1-2
CASSLGLGQDGYTF
TGTGCCAGCAGCTTAGGTTTAGGCCAGGATGGCTACACCTTC
>TRBD1|.|TRBV5-1|TRBJ1-2
CASSQPGQALSNYGYTF
TGCGCCAGCAGCCAACCGGGACAGGCTCTATCTAACTATGGCTACACCTTC
>.|.|TRBV7-6|TRBJ1-2
CASSLIRDGDYGYTF
TGTGCCAGCAGCCTAATCCGGGACGGGGATTATGGCTACACCTTC
>.|.|TRBV7-9|TRBJ1-3
CASSLGGPNGNTIYF
TGTGCCAGCAGCTTAGGGGGCCCCAATGGAAACACCATATATTTT
>.|.|TRBV19|TRBJ1-2
CASSIVGGNYGYTF
TGTGCCAGTAGTATAGTAGGGGGGAACTATGGCTACACCTTC
>TRBD2|.|TRBV6-5|TRBJ2-7
CASNTGGSGKDEQYF
TGTGCCAGCAACACGGGGGGAAGTGGTAAGGACGAGCAGTACTTC
>.|.|TRBV29-1|TRBJ1-2
CSVEDRGGRSYGYTF
TGCAGCGTTGAAGATCGGGGAGGGAGGTCCTATGGCTACACCTTC
>.|.|TRBV27|TRBJ2-1
CASSFAILGGEQFF
TGTGCCAGCAGTTTTGCCATCCTTGGGGGTGAGCAGTTCTTC
>TRBD2|.|TRBV19|TRBJ2-1
CASRGLSLAGGEYYNEQFF
TGTGCCAGTAGGGGTCTGTCCTTGGCGGGGGGGGAATATTACAATGAGCAGTTCTTC